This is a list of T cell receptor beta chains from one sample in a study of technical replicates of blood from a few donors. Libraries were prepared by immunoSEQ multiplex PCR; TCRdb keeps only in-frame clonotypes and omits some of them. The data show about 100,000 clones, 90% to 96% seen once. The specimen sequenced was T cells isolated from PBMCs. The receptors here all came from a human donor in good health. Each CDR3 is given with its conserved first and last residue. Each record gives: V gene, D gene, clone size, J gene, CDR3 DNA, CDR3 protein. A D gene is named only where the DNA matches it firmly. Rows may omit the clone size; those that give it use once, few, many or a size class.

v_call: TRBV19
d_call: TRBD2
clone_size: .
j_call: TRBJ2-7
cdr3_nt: TGTGCCAGTAGCCCCAGAGGCGGGAGGGTTTCGGTAGGCTACGAGCAGTACTTC
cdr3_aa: CASSPRGGRVSVGYEQYF

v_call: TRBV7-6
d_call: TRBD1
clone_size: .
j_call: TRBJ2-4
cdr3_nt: TGTGCCAGCAGCGCCGAACTTACAGGGGATGACAGATGGAACATTCAGTACTTC
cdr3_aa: CASSAELTGDDRWNIQYF

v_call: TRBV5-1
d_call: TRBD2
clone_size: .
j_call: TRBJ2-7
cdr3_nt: TGCGCCAGCAGCTTGGGACTAGCGGAGTACGAGCAGTACTTC
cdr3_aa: CASSLGLAEYEQYF

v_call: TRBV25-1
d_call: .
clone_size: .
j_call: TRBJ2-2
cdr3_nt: TGTGCCAGCAGGACAGGATCCGGGGAGCTGTTTTTT
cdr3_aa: CASRTGSGELFF

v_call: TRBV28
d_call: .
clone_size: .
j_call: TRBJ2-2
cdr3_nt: TGTGCCAGCACCGGTCCAGGGATGAACACCGGGGAGCTGTTTTTT
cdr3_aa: CASTGPGMNTGELFF

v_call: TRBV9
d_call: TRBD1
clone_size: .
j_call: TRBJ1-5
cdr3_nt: TGTGCCAGCAGCCTTGGGACAGCAGGCAATCAGCCCCAGCATTTT
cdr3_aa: CASSLGTAGNQPQHF

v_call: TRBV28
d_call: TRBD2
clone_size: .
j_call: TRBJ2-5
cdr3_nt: TGTGCCAGCAGTTTAGGAACTAGCGCCAACCCGAAGGAGACCCAGTACTTC
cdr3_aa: CASSLGTSANPKETQYF

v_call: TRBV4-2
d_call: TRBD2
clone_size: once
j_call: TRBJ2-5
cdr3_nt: TGTGCCAGCAGCCAGGGTGGACTAGCGGGAGGGCAAGAGACCCAGTACTTC
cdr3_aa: CASSQGGLAGGQETQYF

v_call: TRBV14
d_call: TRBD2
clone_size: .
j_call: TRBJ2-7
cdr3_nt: TGTGCCAGCAGCCTCGTAGCGGGGGCCCAGTACTTC
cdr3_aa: CASSLVAGAQYF

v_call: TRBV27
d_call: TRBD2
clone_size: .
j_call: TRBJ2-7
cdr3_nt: TGTGCCAGCACCGGGGGGACCTACGAGCAGTACTTC
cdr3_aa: CASTGGTYEQYF

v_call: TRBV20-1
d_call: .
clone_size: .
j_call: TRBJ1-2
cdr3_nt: TGCAGTGCTAGAGCTAGCGGGGGCTACACCTTC
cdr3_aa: CSARASGGYTF

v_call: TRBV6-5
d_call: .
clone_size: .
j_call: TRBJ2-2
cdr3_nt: TGTGCCAGCAGTCTCAGGAGGGGCACCGGGGAGCTGTTTTTT
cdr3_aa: CASSLRRGTGELFF

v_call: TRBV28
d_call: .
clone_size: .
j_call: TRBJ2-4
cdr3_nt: TGTGCCAGCAGTTTCCGAGGGAGTCTCGTTCAGTACTTC
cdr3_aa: CASSFRGSLVQYF

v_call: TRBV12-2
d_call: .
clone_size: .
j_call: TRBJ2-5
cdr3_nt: TGTGCAAGTCGCTTAGTGCGTGGAGCGGTACAAGAGACCCAGTACTTC
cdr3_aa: CASRLVRGAVQETQYF

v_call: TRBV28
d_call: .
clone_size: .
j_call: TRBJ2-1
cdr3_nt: TGTGCCAGCAGTTTATCTAGCCCTAACAATGAGCAGTTCTTC
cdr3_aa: CASSLSSPNNEQFF

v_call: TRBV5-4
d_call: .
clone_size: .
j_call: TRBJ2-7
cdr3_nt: TGTGCCAGCAGCTTGGAACCGGGACAACAATACGAGCAGTACTTC
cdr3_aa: CASSLEPGQQYEQYF

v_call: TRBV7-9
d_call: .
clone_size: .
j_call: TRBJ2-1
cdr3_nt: TGTGCCAGCAGCCTACTTCTACGGGACTACAATGAGCAGTTCTTC
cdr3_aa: CASSLLLRDYNEQFF

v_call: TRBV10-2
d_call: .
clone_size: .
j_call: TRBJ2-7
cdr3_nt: TGCGCCAGCAGAGGGGGTGTAAGGGGCCCCGCCTCCTACGAGCAGTACTTC
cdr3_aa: CASRGGVRGPASYEQYF

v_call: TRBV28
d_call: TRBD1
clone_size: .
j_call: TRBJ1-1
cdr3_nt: TGTGCCAGCAGTTTAGCGGGACAGGGACGGGCTGAAGCTTTCTTT
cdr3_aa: CASSLAGQGRAEAFF

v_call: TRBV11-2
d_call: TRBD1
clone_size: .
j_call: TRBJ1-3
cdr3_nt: TGTGCCAGCAGCGGGAGGCGACAGGGAGGTTCTGGAAACACCATATATTTT
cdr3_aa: CASSGRRQGGSGNTIYF

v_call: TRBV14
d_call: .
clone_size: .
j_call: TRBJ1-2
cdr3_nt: TGTGCCAGCAGCCAAGGTTGGTCAGGGTTACTCGGCTACACCTTC
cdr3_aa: CASSQGWSGLLGYTF

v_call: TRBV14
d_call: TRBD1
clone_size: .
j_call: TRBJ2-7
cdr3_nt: TGTGCCAGCAGCCAAGCCCCCGAGGGGGCGGCCTACGAGCAGTACTTC
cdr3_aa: CASSQAPEGAAYEQYF

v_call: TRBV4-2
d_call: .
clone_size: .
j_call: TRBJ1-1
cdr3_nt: TGTGCCAGCAGCCAAGAAATGAGTGCCGGAGGAGCTTTCTTT
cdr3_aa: CASSQEMSAGGAFF

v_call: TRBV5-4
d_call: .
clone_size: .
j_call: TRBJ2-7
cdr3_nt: TGTGCCAGCAGCCGACCGAGCGCGAGCTCCTACGAGCAGTACTTC
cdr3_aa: CASSRPSASSYEQYF

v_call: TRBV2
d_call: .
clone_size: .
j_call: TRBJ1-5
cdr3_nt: TGTGCCAGCAGGCCGACAGACAATCAGCCCCAGCATTTT
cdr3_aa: CASRPTDNQPQHF

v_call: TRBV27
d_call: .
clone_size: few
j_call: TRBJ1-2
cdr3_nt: TGTGCCAGCAGCCGGTTTGGGGAGCAGGACTATGGCTACACCTTC
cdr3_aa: CASSRFGEQDYGYTF

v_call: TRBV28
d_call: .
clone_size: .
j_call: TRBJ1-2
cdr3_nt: TGTGCCATCGGGGGAGGGGCCGGTGGCTACACCTTC
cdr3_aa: CAIGGGAGGYTF

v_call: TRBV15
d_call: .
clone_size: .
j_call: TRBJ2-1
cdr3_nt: TGTGCCACCAGCAGAGATAGGTCGGGAGTCTCCTACAATGAGCAGTTCTTC
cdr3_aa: CATSRDRSGVSYNEQFF

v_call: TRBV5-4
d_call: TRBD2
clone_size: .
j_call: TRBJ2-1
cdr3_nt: TGTGCCAGCAGCTTAAGACTAGCCCCGCTCTACAATGAGCAGTTCTTC
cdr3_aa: CASSLRLAPLYNEQFF

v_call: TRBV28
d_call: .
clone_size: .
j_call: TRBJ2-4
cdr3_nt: .
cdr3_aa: CASSFGQGIQYF

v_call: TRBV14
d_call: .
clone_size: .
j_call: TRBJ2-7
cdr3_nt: TGTGCCAGCAGTCCCGGGACACCGTCCTACGAGCAGTACTTC
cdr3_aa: CASSPGTPSYEQYF

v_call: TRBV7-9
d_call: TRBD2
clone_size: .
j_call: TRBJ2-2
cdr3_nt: TGTGCCAGCAGCTTCGGCGGGGGGTATATCGGGGAGCTGTTTTTT
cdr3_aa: CASSFGGGYIGELFF

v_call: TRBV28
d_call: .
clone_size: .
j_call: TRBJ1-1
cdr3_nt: TGTGCCAGCAGTCCCGGGATTGAAGCTTTCTTT
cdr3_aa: CASSPGIEAFF

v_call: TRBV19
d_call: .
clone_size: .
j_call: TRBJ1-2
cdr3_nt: TGTGCCAGTAGTATAGCGGGCGGGGGCTACACCTTC
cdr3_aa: CASSIAGGGYTF

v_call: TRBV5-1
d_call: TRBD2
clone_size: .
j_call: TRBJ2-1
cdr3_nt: TGCGCCAGCAGCTCGAGCGGGAGGGGCTACAATGAGCAGTTCTTC
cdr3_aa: CASSSSGRGYNEQFF

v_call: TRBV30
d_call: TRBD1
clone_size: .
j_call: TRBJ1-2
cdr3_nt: TGTGCCGGACACGGACAGGGGATCTATGGCTACACCTTC
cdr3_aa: CAGHGQGIYGYTF

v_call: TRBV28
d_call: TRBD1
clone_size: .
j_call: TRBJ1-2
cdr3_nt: TGTGCCAGCAGCGGACAGGGTCGCCGCTACACCTTC
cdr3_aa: CASSGQGRRYTF

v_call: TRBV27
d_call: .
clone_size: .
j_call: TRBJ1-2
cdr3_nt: TGTGCCAGCAGCCCCGGGGGGGGCTATGGCTACACCTTC
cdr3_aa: CASSPGGGYGYTF

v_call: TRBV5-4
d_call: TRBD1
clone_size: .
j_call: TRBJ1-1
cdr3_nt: TGTGCCAGCAGACCAGAGCAAACAGGGGCCTCTGAAGCTTTCTTT
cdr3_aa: CASRPEQTGASEAFF

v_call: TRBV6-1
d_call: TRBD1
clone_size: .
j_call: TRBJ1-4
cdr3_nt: TGTGCCAGCAGCCCTAGGGGGCGTGAAAAACTGTTTTTT
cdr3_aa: CASSPRGREKLFF

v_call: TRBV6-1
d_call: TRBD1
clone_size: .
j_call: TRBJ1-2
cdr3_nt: TGTGCCAGCAGGGGACAGGTCGCCTACTATGGCTACACCTTC
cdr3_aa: CASRGQVAYYGYTF

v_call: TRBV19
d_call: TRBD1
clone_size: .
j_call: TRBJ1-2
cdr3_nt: TGTGCCAGTAGTATAGTATGGGGACAGGGAACCTATGGCTACACCTTC
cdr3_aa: CASSIVWGQGTYGYTF

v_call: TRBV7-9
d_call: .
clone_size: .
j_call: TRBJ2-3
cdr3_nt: TGTGCCAGCAGCTTAGACGGGACAGATACGCAGTATTTT
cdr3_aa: CASSLDGTDTQYF

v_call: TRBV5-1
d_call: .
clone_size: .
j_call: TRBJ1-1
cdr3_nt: TGCGCCAGCAGCTTTTATCAGGGGAGGGGGACTGAAGCTTTCTTT
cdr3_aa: CASSFYQGRGTEAFF

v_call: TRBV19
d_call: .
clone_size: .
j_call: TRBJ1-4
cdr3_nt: TGTGCCAGTAGTTTCCGAGAGAACCTATATGAAAAACTGTTTTTT
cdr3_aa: CASSFRENLYEKLFF

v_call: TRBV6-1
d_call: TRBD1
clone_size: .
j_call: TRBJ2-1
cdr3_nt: TGTGCCAGCAGTGACGGGACAGTCTCCTACAATGAGCAGTTCTTC
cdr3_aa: CASSDGTVSYNEQFF

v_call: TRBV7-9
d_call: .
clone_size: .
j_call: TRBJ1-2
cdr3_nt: TGTGCCAGCAGCTTAACTGCGGCAGGGGCGGACTATGGCTACACCTTC
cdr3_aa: CASSLTAAGADYGYTF

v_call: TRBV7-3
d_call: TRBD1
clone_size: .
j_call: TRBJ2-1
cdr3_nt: TGTGCCAGCAGCTTTATACCGACAGGGTCGGTGGATGAGCAGTTCTTC
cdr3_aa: CASSFIPTGSVDEQFF

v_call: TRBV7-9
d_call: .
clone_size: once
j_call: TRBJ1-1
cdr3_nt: TGTGCCAGCAGCTCCCCGTTGAACACTGAAGCTTTCTTT
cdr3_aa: CASSSPLNTEAFF

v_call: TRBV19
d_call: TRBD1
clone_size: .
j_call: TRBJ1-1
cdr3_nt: TGTGCCAGTAGCCATGGGGGGACAGCTCAAGCTTTCTTT
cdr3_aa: CASSHGGTAQAFF

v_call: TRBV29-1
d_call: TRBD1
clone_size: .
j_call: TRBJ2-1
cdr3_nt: TGCAGCATCCGGGACAGGCAAATTTTTGAGCAGTTCTTC
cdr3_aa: CSIRDRQIFEQFF